Presented here are 2 T cell receptor beta chains from one specimen sequenced in a study of shared clonotypes between healthy human individuals. The assay was immunoSEQ multiplex PCR, and TCRdb's table has in-frame clones only and misses some. The sample includes some 2,500,000 clones, roughly 92% of them seen just once. Sequences were obtained from naive CD4+ T cells from PBMCs. As for subset: CD45RA+ positively selected. These receptors came from a man younger than 35 in good health. Some clones in this sample may be carry-over from other donors' samples.

The chain is built from TRBV15 and TRBJ2-7; the D gene could be TRBD1 or TRBD2 (5 bases each). The germline V gene encodes CDR1 LNHNV and CDR2 YYDKDF (reference sequence). Trimming cost V 1 base and J 6 bases, with 19 bases left between them. CDR3 length: 16 residues. The DNA of the CDR3 is TGTGCCACCAGCAGAGGTTCCGGGATCGGGGCGGTCGAGCAGTACTTC. Residues: CATSRGSGIGAVEQYF.

The sample holds a few counts of this clone. The rearrangement uses TRBV30 and TRBJ1-5; a possible D gene is TRBD1 (5 bases). The CDR3 has 12 amino acids. V lost 5 bases, J lost 7 bases, and 12 bases lay in between. Germline V gives CDR1 GTSNPN, CDR2 SVGIG (reference sequence). CDR3 bases: TGTGCCTGGGGGATTCCAGGGCAGCCCCAGCATTTT. Its protein is CAWGIPGQPQHF.